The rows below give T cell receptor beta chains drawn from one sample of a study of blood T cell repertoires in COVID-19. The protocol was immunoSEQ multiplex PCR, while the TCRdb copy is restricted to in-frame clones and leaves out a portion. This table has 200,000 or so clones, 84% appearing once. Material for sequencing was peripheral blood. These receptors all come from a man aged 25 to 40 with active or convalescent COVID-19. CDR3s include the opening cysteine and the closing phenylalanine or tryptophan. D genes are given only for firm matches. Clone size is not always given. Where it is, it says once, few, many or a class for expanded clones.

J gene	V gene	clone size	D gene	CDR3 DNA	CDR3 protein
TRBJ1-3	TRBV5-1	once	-	TGCGCCAGCAGCTTGGTAGACAGAGGCTCTGGAAACACCATATATTTT	CASSLVDRGSGNTIYF
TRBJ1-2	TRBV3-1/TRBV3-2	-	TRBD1	TGTGCCAGCACCCCTTTGACAGGGTTGGGTATCCATGGCTACACCTTC	CASTPLTGLGIHGYTF
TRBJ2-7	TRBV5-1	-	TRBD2	TGCGCCAGCAGCTTGGGGACTAGCGGGAGAGCCCTACCCTACGAGCAGTACTTC	CASSLGTSGRALPYEQYF
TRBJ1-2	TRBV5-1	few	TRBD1	TGCGCCAGCAGCTTGGAAGGAGGGGCAGGGGGTTATGGCTACACCTTC	CASSLEGGAGGYGYTF
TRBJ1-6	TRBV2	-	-	TGTGCCAGCAGTGAAGCAGGGCGGGTTTCACCCCTCCACTTT	CASSEAGRVSPLHF
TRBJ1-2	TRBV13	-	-	TGTGCCAGCAGCTTAGGCGGGGGGATGGTAGAAGGCTACACCTTC	CASSLGGGMVEGYTF
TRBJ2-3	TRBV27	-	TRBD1	TGTGCCAGCAGTTTAACAGGGGCTAGCACAGATACGCAGTATTTT	CASSLTGASTDTQYF
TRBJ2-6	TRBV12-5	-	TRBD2	TGTGCTAGTGGTTTGGTACTGTCAAGGCGGGAGGCCATCTCTGGGGCCAACGTCCTGACTTTC	CASGLVLSRREAISGANVLTF
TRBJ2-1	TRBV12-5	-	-	TGTGCTAGTGGTCCTAACTCCTACCGGGAGCTCGGCAATGAGCAGTTCTTC	CASGPNSYRELGNEQFF
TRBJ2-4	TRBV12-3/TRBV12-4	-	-	TGTGCCAGCACCGGGGAGAGCCGAAGAAGGTACTTC	CASTGESRRRYF
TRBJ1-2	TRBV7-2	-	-	TGTGCCAGCAGCTTAGCCTTGGGAGGGGATGGCTACACCTTC	CASSLALGGDGYTF
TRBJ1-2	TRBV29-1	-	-	TGCAGCGTTCAAAGGGGAGGGATCGATGGCTACACCTTC	CSVQRGGIDGYTF
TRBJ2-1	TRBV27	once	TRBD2	TGTGCCAGCAAGCAGGGCCCTCTAGCGGGAGGGCCAGGTGAGCAGTTCTTC	CASKQGPLAGGPGEQFF
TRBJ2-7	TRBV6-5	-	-	TGTGCCAGCAGTTACTGGCCCAGTCCTTCCTACGAGCAGTACTTC	CASSYWPSPSYEQYF
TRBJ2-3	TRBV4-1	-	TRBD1	TGCGCCAGCAGCCAAAGAACGACAGGGCTTCTCACAGATACGCAGTATTTT	CASSQRTTGLLTDTQYF
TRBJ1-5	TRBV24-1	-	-	TGTGCCACCAGTGGGTCAGGACTCAATCAGCCCCAGCATTTT	CATSGSGLNQPQHF